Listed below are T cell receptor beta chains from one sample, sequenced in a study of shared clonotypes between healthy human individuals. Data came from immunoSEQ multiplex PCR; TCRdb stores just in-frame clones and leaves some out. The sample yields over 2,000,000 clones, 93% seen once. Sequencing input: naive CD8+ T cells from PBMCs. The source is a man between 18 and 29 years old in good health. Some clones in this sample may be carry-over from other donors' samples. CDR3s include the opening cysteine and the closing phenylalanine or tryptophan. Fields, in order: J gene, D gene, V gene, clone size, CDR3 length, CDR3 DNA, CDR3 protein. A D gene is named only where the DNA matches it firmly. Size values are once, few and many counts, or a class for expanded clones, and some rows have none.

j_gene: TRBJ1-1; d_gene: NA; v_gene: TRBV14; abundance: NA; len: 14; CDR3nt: TGTGCCAGCAGCCAACATATCCGTGGGCATGAAGCTTTCTTT; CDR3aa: CASSQHIRGHEAFF
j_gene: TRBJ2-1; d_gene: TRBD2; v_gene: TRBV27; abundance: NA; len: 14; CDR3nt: TGTGCCAGCCTTGGCGGGAGCGCTTACAATGAGCAGTTCTTC; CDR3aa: CASLGGSAYNEQFF
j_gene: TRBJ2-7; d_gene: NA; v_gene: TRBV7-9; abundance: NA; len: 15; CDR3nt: TGTGCCAGCAGCTCATGGACAGAGAGCCCCTACGAGCAGTACTTC; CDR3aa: CASSSWTESPYEQYF
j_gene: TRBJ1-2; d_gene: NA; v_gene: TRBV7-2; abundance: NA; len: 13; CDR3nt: TGTGCCAGCAGTCCTCCCGGGGAAGATGGCTACACCTTC; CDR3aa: CASSPPGEDGYTF
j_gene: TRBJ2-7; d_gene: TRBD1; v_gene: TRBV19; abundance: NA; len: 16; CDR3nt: TGTGCCAGTAGTATTCCCGGGACAGGGGAAGTCGGCGAGCAGTACTTC; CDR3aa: CASSIPGTGEVGEQYF
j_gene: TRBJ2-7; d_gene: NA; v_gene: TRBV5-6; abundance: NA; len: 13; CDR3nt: TGTGCCAGCAGCCTCTACACCTCCTACGAGCAGTACTTC; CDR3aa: CASSLYTSYEQYF
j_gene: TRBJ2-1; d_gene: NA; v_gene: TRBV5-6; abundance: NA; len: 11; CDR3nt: TGTGCCAGCAGCTTGTCGAATGAGCAGTTCTTC; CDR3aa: CASSLSNEQFF
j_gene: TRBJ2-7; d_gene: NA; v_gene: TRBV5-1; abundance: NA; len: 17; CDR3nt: TGCGCCAGCAGCTTGGACCCCCCTGACTACCTCCCTAACGAGCAGTACTTC; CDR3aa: CASSLDPPDYLPNEQYF
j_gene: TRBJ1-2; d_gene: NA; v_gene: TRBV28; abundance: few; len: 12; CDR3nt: TGTGCCAGCAGTTTATCCTGGGTTGGTTACACCTTC; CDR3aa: CASSLSWVGYTF
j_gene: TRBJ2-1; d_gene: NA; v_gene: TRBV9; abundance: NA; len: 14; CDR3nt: TGTGCCAGCAGCCCTACGGTAAGGGAAAATGAGCAGTTCTTC; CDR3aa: CASSPTVRENEQFF
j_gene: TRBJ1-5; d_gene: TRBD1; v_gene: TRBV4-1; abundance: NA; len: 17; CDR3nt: TGCGCCAGCAGCCAAGATGGGGGAGGGGGCGGCAATCAGCCCCAGCATTTT; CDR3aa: CASSQDGGGGGNQPQHF
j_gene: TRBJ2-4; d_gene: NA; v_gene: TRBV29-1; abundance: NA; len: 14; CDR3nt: TGCAGCGTTGCAGGGATGGAAGGCAAAAACATTCAGTACTTC; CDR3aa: CSVAGMEGKNIQYF
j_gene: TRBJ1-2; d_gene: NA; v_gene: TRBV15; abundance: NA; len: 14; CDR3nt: TGTGCCACCAGCAGAGAGGGACGGACGTATGGCTACACCTTC; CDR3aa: CATSREGRTYGYTF
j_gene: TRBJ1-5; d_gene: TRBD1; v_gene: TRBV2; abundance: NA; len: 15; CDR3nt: TGTGCCAGCATACGCACTGGACAGGCGGATCAGCCCCAGCATTTT; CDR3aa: CASIRTGQADQPQHF
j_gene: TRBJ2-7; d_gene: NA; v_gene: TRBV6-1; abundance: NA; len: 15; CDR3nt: TGTGCCAGCAGCGACGAGACAGGGAACGGGGGCGAGCAGTACTTC; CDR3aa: CASSDETGNGGEQYF
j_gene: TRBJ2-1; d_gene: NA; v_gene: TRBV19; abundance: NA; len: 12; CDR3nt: TGTGCCAGTAGTATACCCCGCGGGACGCAGTTCTTC; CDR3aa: CASSIPRGTQFF
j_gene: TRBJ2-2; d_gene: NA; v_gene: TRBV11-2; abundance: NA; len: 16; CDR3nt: TGTGCCAGCAGCTTATTCGGGCTTCCGAACACCGGGGAGCTGTTTTTT; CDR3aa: CASSLFGLPNTGELFF
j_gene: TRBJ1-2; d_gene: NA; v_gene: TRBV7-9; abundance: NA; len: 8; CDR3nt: TGTGCCATCAACGGCTACACCTTC; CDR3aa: CAINGYTF
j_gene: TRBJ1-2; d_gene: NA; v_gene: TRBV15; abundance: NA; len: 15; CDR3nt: TGTGCCACCAGCAGAGATGGCAGGGGCAGGTATGGCTACACCTTC; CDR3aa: CATSRDGRGRYGYTF
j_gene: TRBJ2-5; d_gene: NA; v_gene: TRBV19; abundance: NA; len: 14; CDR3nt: TGTGCCAGTAGTATAGGGATAGCACAAGAGACCCAGTACTTC; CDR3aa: CASSIGIAQETQYF
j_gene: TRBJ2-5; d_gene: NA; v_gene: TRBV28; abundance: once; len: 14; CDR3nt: TGTGCCAGCAGTCACCCCGAGGCCCAAGAGACCCAGTACTTC; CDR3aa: CASSHPEAQETQYF
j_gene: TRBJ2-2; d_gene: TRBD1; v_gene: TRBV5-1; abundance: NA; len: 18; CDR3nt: TGCGCCAGCAGCTGGACGACAGGGGAGGTGAAGTACACCGGGGAGCTGTTTTTT; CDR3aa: CASSWTTGEVKYTGELFF
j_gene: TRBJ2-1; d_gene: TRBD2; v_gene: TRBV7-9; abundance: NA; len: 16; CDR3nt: TGTGCCAGCAGCCCGCCCGCGGGACTAGTAGGCGATGAGCAGTTCTTC; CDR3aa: CASSPPAGLVGDEQFF
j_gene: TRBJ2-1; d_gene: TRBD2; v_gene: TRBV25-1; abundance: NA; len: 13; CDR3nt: TGTGCCAGCAGCGAATCGGGGGGCAATGAGCAGTTCTTC; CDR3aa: CASSESGGNEQFF
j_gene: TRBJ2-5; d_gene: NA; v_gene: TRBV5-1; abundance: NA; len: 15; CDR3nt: TGCGCCAGCAGCTTGTCGGGCATTCCCCAAGAGACCCAGTACTTC; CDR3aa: CASSLSGIPQETQYF